This TCR beta chain came from a study of beta chain features in type 1 diabetes. Overall study context: The samples had 107,917,701 sorted cells examined in all. Study-wide results and limits: TCRB CDR3s were moderately but significantly shorter in Type 1 diabetes patients in all four CD4+ subsets.

Staining for CD45RO/CCR7/CD25/CD127/CD95/CD27 allowed sorting of CD4+ naive, central memory, regulatory and stem cell-like memory cells. V lost 0 bases and J 5 bases, leaving 10 bases between the germline ends. This CDR3 is 14 amino acids long. CDR1 is LNHNV, CDR2 YYDKDF, per germline (reference sequence). Of the isolated RNA, all was reverse transcribed, and so the sequenced material was expressed TCRB transcripts. Using immunoSEQ multiplex PCR, the repertoire was profiled, and TCRdb retains in-frame clones only, with some absent. The sample contains some 500,000 clones, around 10% of which appear only once. This clone was detected only a few times. Its antigen is not identified.

The chain has TRBV15 and TRBJ2-5; D perhaps matches TRBD2 (6 bases). Material for sequencing was naive CD4+ T cells from blood. The receptor was isolated from a woman aged 18-29 years in good health. The CDR3 reads CATSRDQGRETQYF. The CDR3 DNA is TGTGCCACCAGCAGAGATCAAGGGAGGGAGACCCAGTACTTC. Full variable domain (outside the CDR3, taken from reference TRBV15 and TRBJ2-5): DAMVIQNPRYQVTQFGKPVTLSCSQTLNHNVMYWYQQKSSQAPKLLFHYYDKDFNNEADTPDNFQSRRPNTSFCFLDIRSPGLGDTAMYLCATSRDQGRETQYFGPGTRLLVL.